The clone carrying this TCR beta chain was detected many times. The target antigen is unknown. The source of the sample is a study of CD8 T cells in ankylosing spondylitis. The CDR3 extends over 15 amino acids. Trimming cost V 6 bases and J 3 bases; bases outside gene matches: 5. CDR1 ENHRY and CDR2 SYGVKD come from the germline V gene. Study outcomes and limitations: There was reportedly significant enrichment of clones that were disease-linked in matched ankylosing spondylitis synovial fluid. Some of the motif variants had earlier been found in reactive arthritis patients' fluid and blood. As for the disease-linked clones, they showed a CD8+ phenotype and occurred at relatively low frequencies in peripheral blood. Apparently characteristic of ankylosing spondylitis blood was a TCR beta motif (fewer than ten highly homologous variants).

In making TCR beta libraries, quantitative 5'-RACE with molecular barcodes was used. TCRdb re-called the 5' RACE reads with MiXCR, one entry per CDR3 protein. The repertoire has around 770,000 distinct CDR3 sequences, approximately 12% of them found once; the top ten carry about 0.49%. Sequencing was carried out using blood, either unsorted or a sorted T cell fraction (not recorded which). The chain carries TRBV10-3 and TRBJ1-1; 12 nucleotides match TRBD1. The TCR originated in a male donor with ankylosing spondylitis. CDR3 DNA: TGTGCCATCAGAGGGGACAGGGGGCCGGACACTGAAGCTTTCTTT. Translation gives CAIRGDRGPDTEAFF.